The entry below gives a single T cell receptor (beta chain) sequence along with its context. This table comes from immunoSEQ multiplex PCR, and its TCRdb copy is limited to in-frame clones, with some not included. The sample yields roughly 710,000 clones, roughly 88% seen once. This sample stems from a study of shared T cell receptors in the human thymus. The germline V and J ends were trimmed by 7 bases and 0 bases, with 25 bases remaining between them. The CDR3 runs to 19 residues. Looked up from germline, CDR1 is MDHEN and CDR2 is SYDVKM. This sample also belongs to another study, concerning human thymus T cells. That paper states: In corrective heart surgery, resections were taken, and these provided the thymus tissue. Thymic and blood repertoires appeared to show biased V and J gene usage. Thymic TCR repertoires of unrelated people reportedly overlapped highly.

Sequenced: thymocytes. This clonotype originated in a girl under three years old with a congenital heart defect. J is TRBJ1-5 and V is TRBV28, with D possibly being TRBD1 (6 bases). CDR3 loop: CASISLVEDSANSNQPQHF. CDR3 in DNA: TGTGCCAGCATAAGTTTAGTGGAGGACAGCGCAAATAGCAATCAGCCCCAGCATTTT.